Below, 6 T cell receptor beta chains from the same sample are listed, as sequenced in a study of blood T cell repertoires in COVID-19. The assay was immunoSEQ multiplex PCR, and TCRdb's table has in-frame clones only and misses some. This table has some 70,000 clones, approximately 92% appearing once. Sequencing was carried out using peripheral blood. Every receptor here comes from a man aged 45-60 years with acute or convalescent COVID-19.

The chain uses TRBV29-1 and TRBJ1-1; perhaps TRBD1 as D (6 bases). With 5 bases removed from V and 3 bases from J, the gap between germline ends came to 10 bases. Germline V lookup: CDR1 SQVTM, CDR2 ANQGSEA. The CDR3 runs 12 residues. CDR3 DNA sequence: TGCAGCGTTCTCCGACAGGACACTGAAGCTTTCTTT. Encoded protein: CSVLRQDTEAFF.

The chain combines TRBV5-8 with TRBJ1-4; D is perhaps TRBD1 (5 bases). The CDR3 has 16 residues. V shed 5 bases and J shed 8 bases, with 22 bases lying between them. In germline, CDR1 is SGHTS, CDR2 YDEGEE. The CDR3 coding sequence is TGTGCCAGCAGACCTCAACCGGGACTGAAGCAGGAAAAACTGTTTTTT. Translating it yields CASRPQPGLKQEKLFF.

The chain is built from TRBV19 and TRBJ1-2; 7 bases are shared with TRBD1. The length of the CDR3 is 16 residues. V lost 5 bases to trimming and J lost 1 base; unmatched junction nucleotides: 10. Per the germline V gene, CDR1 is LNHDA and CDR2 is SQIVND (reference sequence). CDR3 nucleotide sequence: TGTGCCAGTAGTGCACGGGACAGCAAATTTAACTATGGCTACACCTTC. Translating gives CASSARDSKFNYGYTF. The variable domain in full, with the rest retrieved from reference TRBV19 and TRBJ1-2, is DGGITQSPKYLFRKEGQNVTLSCEQNLNHDAMYWYRQDPGQGLRLIYYSQIVNDFQKGDIAEGYSVSREKKESFPLTVTSAQKNPTAFYLCASSARDSKFNYGYTFGSGTRLTVV.

The CDR3 sequence is CASRDTDRGLYGYTF. The CDR3 bases are TGTGCCAGCAGGGACACGGACAGGGGGCTTTATGGCTACACCTTC. The chain joins TRBV5-6 to TRBJ1-2; 11 bases match TRBD1. The length of the CDR3 is 15 residues. V shed 5 bases and J 5 bases; nucleotides not matched to a gene: 8. Germline CDR1 is SGHDT and CDR2 is YYEEEE.

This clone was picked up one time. This CDR3 reads CASSQDRGVNYGYTF. The CDR3 bases are TGTGCCAGCAGCCAAGATCGGGGGGTGAACTATGGCTACACCTTC. The V and J genes are TRBV3-1 (or the pseudogene TRBV3-2) and TRBJ1-2; possible D gene TRBD1, 5 bases. CDR1 and CDR2 from the germline V gene are LGHDT and YNNKEL (reference sequence). With 0 bases removed from V and 2 bases from J, the gap between germline ends came to 10 bases. This CDR3 region has 15 residues.

DNA of the CDR3: TGTGCCAGCAGCAAAGGACAGGGTCTAAACGAGCAGTACTTC. It specifies CASSKGQGLNEQYF. This sequence joins TRBV4-2 and TRBJ2-7; 8 nucleotides line up with TRBD1. The length of the CDR3 is 14 residues. Germline V CDR1 and CDR2: LGHNA, YNFKEQ. V shed 5 bases and J 5 bases; nucleotides not matched to a gene: 8.